One sample yielded the 30 T cell receptor beta chains listed below, sequenced in a study of early T cells in non-severe SARS-CoV-2 infection. TCRdb reanalysed the 5' RACE reads using MiXCR and keeps one entry per CDR3 protein. The data show tens of thousands of distinct CDR3 sequences, with around 12% seen just once and around 4.3% held by the top ten. Sequenced material: whole blood, taken at baseline. The receptors stem from an adult who was a healthcare worker with PCR-confirmed SARS-CoV-2 infection or an uninfected control (not recorded which).

This clonotype has a handful of counts. The CDR3 bases are TGTGCCAGTTCGACAGCGGTCCACCACTACAATGAGCAGTTCTTC. Translated: CASSTAVHHYNEQFF. This sequence joins TRBV11-1 and TRBJ2-1; the D call may be TRBD1 or TRBD2 (5 bases each). CDR1 and CDR2 from the germline V gene are SGHAT and FQDESV (reference sequence). V was pared by 9 bases and J by 3 bases, with 18 bases between. The CDR3 runs 15 residues.

Comment on this clonotype: Just one base apart from a much larger clone, this may be a read error. This sequence joins TRBV9 and TRBJ1-3; D ambiguous. CDR1 and CDR2 (germline): SGDLS, YYNGEE. The CDR3 contains 11 residues. V was cut by 2 bases and J by 5 bases, with 2 bases left in between. The CDR3 DNA reads as TGTGCCAGCAGCGTCAGAAACACCATATATTTT. Protein sequence: CASSVRNTIYF.

This clonotype appeared a few times. The gene calls are TRBV3-1 and TRBJ1-1; no clear D. The CDR3 loop spans 14 amino acids. The germline gives CDR1 LGHDT, CDR2 YNNKEL (reference sequence). Trimming removed 3 bases from V and 1 base from J, with 9 bases in between. CDR3 bases: TGTGCCAGCAGCCACCGACCAGAGAACACTGAAGCTTTCTTT. It encodes CASSHRPENTEAFF.

The CDR3 spells CASSIGSGTDTQYF. The CDR3 nucleotides read TGTGCCAGCAGCATAGGTAGCGGCACAGATACGCAGTATTTT. The gene calls are TRBV9 and TRBJ2-3; tentative D call: TRBD2 (5 bases). Germline CDR1 SGDLS, CDR2 YYNGEE. The CDR3 totals 14 residues. The V gene lost 4 bases and the J gene lost 1 base, with 10 bases spanning the gap.

This clonotype was observed many times. The V and J genes are TRBV6-1 and TRBJ2-7, with TRBD2 as a possible D gene (5 bases). The germline V and J ends were trimmed by 1 base and 8 bases, with 9 bases remaining between them. The CDR3 length is 12 residues. CDR1 and CDR2 from the germline V gene are MNHNS and SASEGT. The CDR3 sequence is CASSEVEGKQYF. The CDR3 region has the DNA TGTGCCAGCAGTGAAGTTGAGGGCAAGCAGTACTTC.

This clonotype was detected only a few times. The chain combines TRBV20-1 with TRBJ2-3; D might be TRBD2 (5 bases). The CDR3 extends over 15 amino acids. Germline loops: CDR1 DFQATT, CDR2 SNEGSKA (reference sequence). The V end lost 3 bases, the J end lost 2 bases, and 15 bases lay between the germline ends. CDR3 amino acids: CSARVGGVDTDTQYF. The DNA of the CDR3 is TGCAGTGCTAGGGTAGGAGGTGTGGACACAGATACGCAGTATTTT.

The rearrangement links TRBV19 to TRBJ2-2, with unresolved D. CDR3 length equals 12 residues. The V end was cut by 8 bases, the J end by 8 bases, with 12 bases between. Germline V gene sequence: CDR1 LNHDA, CDR2 SQIVND (reference sequence). In DNA form, the CDR3 reads TGTGCCAGTCTCAGGCATTCAGGGGAGCTGTTTTTT. As protein: CASLRHSGELFF.

This clonotype showed up just a few times. V and J are TRBV5-1 and TRBJ2-5, with TRBD2 matching over 13 bases. V lost 3 bases, J lost 2 bases, and 7 bases stayed unmatched. The length of the CDR3 is 17 residues. Germline CDR1 SGHRS, CDR2 YFSETQ. The CDR3 sequence: CASSWGRTSGGQETQYF. The CDR3 DNA is TGCGCCAGCAGCTGGGGTAGGACTAGCGGGGGTCAAGAGACCCAGTACTTC.

The sample holds many counts of this clonotype. The rearrangement joins TRBV30 to TRBJ2-7; 9 positions match TRBD2. This CDR3 is 13 amino acids long. The junction had 8 bases not matched to a gene; V was cut back by 4 bases and J by 7 bases. The germline gives CDR1 GTSNPN, CDR2 SVGIG (reference sequence). CDR3 DNA sequence: TGTGCCTGGAATACAGGACTAGCGCAGGAGCAGTACTTC. It encodes CAWNTGLAQEQYF. The full variable domain, its missing parts supplied by reference TRBV30 and TRBJ2-7, is SQTIHQWPATLVQPVGSPLSLECTVEGTSNPNLYWYRQAAGRGLQLLFYSVGIGQISSEVPQNLSASRPQDRQFILSSKKLLLSDSGFYLCAWNTGLAQEQYFGPGTRLTVT.

Many counts were recorded for this clonotype. The chain links TRBV6-5 to TRBJ1-1, with 11 bases lining up with TRBD1. J gave up 4 bases and V 6 bases, and 4 bases lay outside the gene matches. This CDR3 comprises 14 residues. CDR1 is MNHEY, CDR2 SVGAGI, per germline. CDR3 region: CASSPGTGGTEAFF. CDR3 DNA: TGTGCCAGCAGCCCCGGGACAGGGGGCACTGAAGCTTTCTTT.

This clonotype was picked up a small number of times. The chain uses TRBV3-1 and TRBJ2-3, with 7 bases matching TRBD2. This CDR3 has 17 amino acids. Germline CDR1 and CDR2: LGHDT and YNNKEL (reference sequence). With V trimmed by 0 bases and J by 0 bases, 6 bases remained unmatched. CDR3: CASSQDRRLASTDTQYF. Written as DNA, the CDR3 is TGTGCCAGCAGCCAAGATCGGCGACTAGCAAGCACAGATACGCAGTATTTT.

Only a few counts were recorded for this clonotype. The chain has TRBV7-9 and TRBJ2-5; D may be TRBD1 (5 bases). Germline values: CDR1 SEHNR, CDR2 FQNEAQ (reference sequence). There are 15 residues in the CDR3. Deletions cut 5 bases from V and 5 bases from J, with 18 bases between. The CDR3 coding sequence is TGTGCCAGCAGCCCGTCCCAGGGATTCGGTGAGACCCAGTACTTC. Encoded protein: CASSPSQGFGETQYF.

This chain links TRBV5-1 with TRBJ2-1; the match to TRBD2 covers 8 bases. CDR3 length: 15 amino acids. Germline V lookup: CDR1 SGHRS, CDR2 YFSETQ. V was clipped by 2 bases and J by 0 bases; unmatched bases: 1. CDR3 in amino acids: CASSFSGSSYNEQFF. The CDR3 region has the DNA TGCGCCAGCAGCTTCAGCGGGAGCTCCTACAATGAGCAGTTCTTC.

This clonotype was seen at least ten times. Germline and junction disagree at one end, which may indicate a read error. The genes are TRBV12-5 and TRBJ1-6; 8 bases fit TRBD1. Per germline, CDR1 LGHNT and CDR2 FRNRAP. The CDR3 contains 14 residues. For the CDR3, the DNA is TGTGCTAGTGGCCGAGGACAGGGAAATTCACCCCTCCATTTT. Translating it yields CASGRGQGNSPLHF.

This clonotype has ten or more counts. This chain joins TRBV2 and TRBJ2-3, with TRBD1 as a possible D gene (7 bases). The V gene's germline CDR1 is SNHLY and CDR2 FYNNEI. The CDR3 has 15 residues. V was trimmed by 5 bases and J by 5 bases, leaving 17 bases between them. CDR3: CASSFDREVLDTQYF. For the CDR3, the DNA is TGTGCCAGCAGTTTCGACAGGGAGGTATTAGATACGCAGTATTTT.

In DNA, the CDR3 is TGTGCCAGCAGCTTAGAACCCACGCGGGGCGAGCAGTACTTC. Its protein product is CASSLEPTRGEQYF. The chain has TRBV7-9 and TRBJ2-7; D might be TRBD2 (6 bases). CDR1 is SEHNR, CDR2 FQNEAQ, per germline (reference sequence). The CDR3 has 14 residues. Trimming took 1 base from V and 6 from J, leaving 13 bases between them.

V is TRBV7-6 and J is TRBJ2-7; 7 bases fit TRBD2. Trimming took 5 bases from V and 0 from J; bases not matched to a gene: 7. This CDR3 is 15 amino acids long. Germline V CDR1 and CDR2: SGHVS, FNYEAQ. The CDR3 protein is CASSPGTTHSYEQYF. CDR3 in DNA: TGTGCCAGCAGCCCCGGGACTACCCACTCCTACGAGCAGTACTTC.

The V gene is TRBV29-1, the J gene TRBJ1-1, with D perhaps TRBD1 (6 bases). This CDR3 is 14 amino acids long. With 6 bases removed from V and 2 bases from J, the gap between germline ends came to 16 bases. Germline V gene sequence: CDR1 SQVTM, CDR2 ANQGSEA. CDR3 nucleotide sequence: TGCAGCGTGTCCCCCCCGGGGGCTAACACTGAAGCTTTCTTT. Encoded protein: CSVSPPGANTEAFF.

This clonotype has just a few counts. The CDR3 nucleotides are TGCAGTGGGTGGGGCACAGATACGCAGTATTTT. This translates into CSGWGTDTQYF. The chain carries TRBV20-1 and TRBJ2-3, with unresolved D. Trimming stripped 7 bases from V and 1 base from J, with 6 bases between. This CDR3 is 11 amino acids long. Germline V gene sequence: CDR1 DFQATT, CDR2 SNEGSKA (reference sequence).

This clonotype has a count of ten or more. The rearrangement links TRBV6-5 to TRBJ2-7; perhaps TRBD1 as D (6 bases). The CDR3 sequence is 13 residues long. CDR1 MNHEY and CDR2 SVGAGI come from the germline V gene. V lost 10 bases, J lost 2 bases, and 15 bases lay in between. The CDR3 nucleotides are TGTGCCAAAGCCTCCAGGGGAGCCTACGAGCAGTACTTC. Translated: CAKASRGAYEQYF.

This chain uses TRBV18 with TRBJ1-2; 7 bases are shared with TRBD1. Germline lookup yields CDR1 KGHSH and CDR2 LQKENI. The trim removed 4 bases at V and 0 bases at J, leaving 5 bases unmatched. The CDR3 sequence is 15 residues long. CDR3 region: CASSRDSDSNYGYTF. Here the CDR3 DNA reads TGTGCCAGCTCACGGGACAGCGATTCTAACTATGGCTACACCTTC.

The chain uses TRBV5-1 and TRBJ2-3; the match to TRBD2 covers 9 bases. V shed 3 bases, J shed 5 bases, and the junction held 7 bases outside the gene matches. The CDR3 extends over 15 amino acids. Germline values: CDR1 SGHRS, CDR2 YFSETQ. The CDR3: CASSSAGTSLDTQYF. The CDR3 DNA sequence: TGCGCCAGCAGCTCAGCCGGGACTAGCCTAGATACGCAGTATTTT.

The chain has TRBV1 and TRBJ2-5; the D call TRBD2 from the table was never checked on the DNA. TRBV1 is deemed a pseudogene. There are 18 residues in the CDR3. CDR3: CTSSQDRDGVAAQETQYF. CDR3 bases: TGCACCAGCAGCCAAGATCGGGACGGGGTAGCGGCACAAGAGACCCAGTACTTC.

The CDR3: CAISLSGRETQYF. CDR3 nucleotide sequence: TGTGCCATCAGTCTGTCGGGGCGTGAGACCCAGTACTTC. This sequence joins TRBV10-3 and TRBJ2-5; D tentatively fits TRBD1 or TRBD2 (5 bases each). Trimming stripped 5 bases from V and 5 bases from J, with 12 bases between. There are 13 residues in the CDR3. In germline, CDR1 is ENHRY, CDR2 SYGVKD.

This clonotype was observed a few times. The chain has TRBV9 and TRBJ2-1; D not resolved. There are 13 residues in the CDR3. The V and J ends lost 4 bases and 8 bases respectively, with 13 bases between them. CDR1 SGDLS and CDR2 YYNGEE come from the germline V gene. This CDR3 reads CASSPYYPDEQFF. DNA for the CDR3: TGTGCCAGCAGCCCATACTATCCCGATGAGCAGTTCTTC.

This chain connects TRBV29-1 to TRBJ2-1, with 12 bases fitting TRBD2. This CDR3 is built from 15 residues. Germline V gene lookup returns CDR1 SQVTM and CDR2 ANQGSEA. J was trimmed by 7 bases and V by 6 bases; bases with no gene match: 10. In nucleotides, the CDR3 is TGCAGCGTCCAACGCTCGGGGACTAGCGGGAATGAGCAGTTCTTC. Translation gives CSVQRSGTSGNEQFF.

This clonotype was seen a few times. This rearrangement joins TRBV11-2 to TRBJ2-7, with 7 bases lining up with TRBD1. Germline values: CDR1 SGHAT, CDR2 FQNNGV. The CDR3 runs 13 residues. V lost 5 bases, J lost 6 bases, and 7 bases stayed unmatched. The DNA of the CDR3 is TGTGCCAGCAGCCGGGACAGCCTGTTCGAGCAGTACTTC. As protein: CASSRDSLFEQYF.

V gene TRBV6-1 combines with J gene TRBJ2-1; the D is unclear. CDR3 length: 15 amino acids. Trimming cost V 1 base and J 8 bases, with 15 bases left between them. Germline loops: CDR1 MNHNS, CDR2 SASEGT. CDR3 DNA sequence: TGTGCCAGCAGTGAAGATGTGGGGAAGGGCGATGAGCAGTTCTTC. It yields the protein CASSEDVGKGDEQFF.

In its sample, this clonotype was seen a few times. The CDR3 sequence: CASSFRVVQIYEQYF. CDR3 coding DNA: TGTGCCAGCAGCTTCAGGGTAGTCCAGATCTACGAGCAGTACTTC. The chain has TRBV5-6 and TRBJ2-7, with D perhaps matching TRBD1 (5 bases). Trimming shortened V by 2 bases and J by 3 bases, and 15 bases separated the two germline ends. Germline CDR1 reads SGHDT; CDR2 reads YYEEEE. This CDR3 region has 15 residues.

This clonotype has at least ten counts. This chain uses TRBV9 with TRBJ2-7; 8 nucleotides match TRBD1. The CDR3 covers 16 residues. V shed 4 bases, J shed 6 bases, and the junction held 15 bases outside the gene matches. Germline V gene sequence: CDR1 SGDLS, CDR2 YYNGEE. The chain's CDR3 is CASSSLQGALWGEQYF. The CDR3 DNA is TGTGCCAGCAGCTCCCTCCAGGGGGCCCTTTGGGGCGAGCAGTACTTC.